This TCR beta chain is drawn from a study of blood T cell repertoires in COVID-19. Study summary: Sample material is recorded as cDNA or gDNA derived from T cells, B-cell-depleted T cells, or PBMCs.

The assay was immunoSEQ multiplex PCR, and TCRdb's table has in-frame clones only and misses some. The sample lists roughly 150,000 clones; 75% to 85% were seen once. Those enrolled, adults aged roughly 18 to 89 years, came from about two dozen US areas. Participant-reported clinical history was the basis for cohort assignment. In Cohort 3, a recovered donor had either two negative PCRs, clearance, or symptom resolution. Germline trimming cut 4 bases from V and 4 bases from J; bases unmatched to any gene: 7. The germline V gene encodes CDR1 LGHDT and CDR2 YNNKEL (reference sequence). The CDR3 contains 16 residues.

This TCR came from a man aged 40-49 years who had recovered from COVID-19. Source material: PBMCs or T cells enriched from blood (not recorded which). This chain links TRBV3-1 (or the pseudogene TRBV3-2) with TRBJ2-1, with TRBD2 matching over 10 bases. CDR3: CASSRRTSGNYNEQFF. The CDR3 nucleotides are TGTGCCAGCAGCCGACGGACTAGCGGAAATTACAATGAGCAGTTCTTC.